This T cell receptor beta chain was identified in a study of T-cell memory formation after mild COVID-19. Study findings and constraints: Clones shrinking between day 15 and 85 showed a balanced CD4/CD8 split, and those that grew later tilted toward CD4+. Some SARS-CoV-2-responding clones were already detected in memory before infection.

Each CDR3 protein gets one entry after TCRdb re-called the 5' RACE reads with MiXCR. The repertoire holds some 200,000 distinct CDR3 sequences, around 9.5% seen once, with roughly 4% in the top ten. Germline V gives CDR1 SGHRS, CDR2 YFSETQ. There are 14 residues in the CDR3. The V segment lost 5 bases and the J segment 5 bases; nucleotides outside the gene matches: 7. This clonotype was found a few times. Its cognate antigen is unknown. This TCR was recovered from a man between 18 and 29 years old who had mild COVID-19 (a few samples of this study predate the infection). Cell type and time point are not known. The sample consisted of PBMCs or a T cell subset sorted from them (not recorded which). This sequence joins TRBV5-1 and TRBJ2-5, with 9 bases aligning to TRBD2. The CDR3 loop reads CASSSQRGDETQYF. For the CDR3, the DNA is TGCGCCAGCAGTTCACAGCGGGGGGACGAGACCCAGTACTTC.